The 15 T cell receptor beta chains below all came from one sample that was sequenced in a study of blood T cells in healthy people across ages. With a J-beta primer mix and a sample-barcoded 5' primer, a second PCR ran about 7 to 12 cycles. TCRdb re-analysed the 5' RACE reads in MiXCR, keeping a single row per CDR3 protein. Here the sample spans about a million distinct CDR3 sequences, 35% to 45% being singletons. What was sequenced was blood. Receptor source: a man aged 18 to 29 in good health.

This clonotype appeared once. This chain links TRBV7-9 with TRBJ1-2; 7 nucleotides match TRBD1. The CDR3 extends over 15 amino acids. CDR1 SEHNR and CDR2 FQNEAQ come from the germline V gene (reference sequence). V was pared by 6 bases and J by 4 bases, with 11 bases of the junction left unmatched. The CDR3 DNA is TGTGCCAGCAGTCAAACCAGGACAGGAGGCTATGGCTACACCTTC. This gives the protein CASSQTRTGGYGYTF.

The genes are TRBV20-1 and TRBJ1-2, with TRBD1 matching over 7 bases. The V and J ends lost 3 bases and 4 bases, in that order; junction bases with no gene match: 8. The germline gives CDR1 DFQATT, CDR2 SNEGSKA (reference sequence). This CDR3 spans 14 amino acids. The CDR3 here is CSASSGQLIYGYTF. The CDR3 coding sequence is TGCAGTGCTAGTTCGGGACAGCTAATCTATGGCTACACCTTC.

In this sample, this clonotype turned up a few times. V usage is TRBV20-1 and J usage is TRBJ2-2, with 8 nucleotides matching TRBD1. The CDR3 consists of 15 residues. V trimming: 6 bases; J trimming: 2 bases; junction bases outside the gene matches: 8. Germline V gives CDR1 DFQATT, CDR2 SNEGSKA (reference sequence). The CDR3 is CSAPDRGRNTGELFF. CDR3 nucleotide sequence: TGCAGTGCCCCTGACAGGGGAAGAAACACCGGGGAGCTGTTTTTT.

V usage is TRBV12-3 or TRBV12-4 and J usage is TRBJ2-5; a weak D match, TRBD1 (5 bases). V gave up 3 bases and J gave up 0 bases, with 17 bases separating them. The CDR3 length is 17 residues. In DNA form, the CDR3 reads TGTGCCAGCAGTTTTATCCGGCCAGGGTTAAACCAAGAGACCCAGTACTTC. Translating it yields CASSFIRPGLNQETQYF.

The chain joins TRBV7-9 to TRBJ2-7, with 8 bases aligning to TRBD1. The germline V gene encodes CDR1 SEHNR and CDR2 FQNEAQ (reference sequence). The CDR3 is 17 residues long. V shed 3 bases, J shed 2 bases, and the junction held 12 bases outside the gene matches. The CDR3 DNA follows: TGTGCCAGCAGCTTGGGACAGGTGGAGCTACTTGCCTACGAGCAGTACTTC. Its translation is CASSLGQVELLAYEQYF.

The chain couples TRBV4-3 to TRBJ2-1; 8 bases are a match to TRBD2. The CDR3 has 17 amino acids. The germline V gene encodes CDR1 LGHNA and CDR2 YSLEER. Losses at the gene ends were 0 bases for V and 2 bases for J; bases not matched to a gene: 6. CDR3 protein: CASSQDRQRGPYNEQFF. CDR3 coding DNA: TGCGCCAGCAGCCAAGATCGGCAGCGGGGGCCCTACAATGAGCAGTTCTTC.

V is TRBV19 and J is TRBJ1-5; D might be TRBD1 (5 bases). V shed 3 bases and J shed 6 bases, with 15 bases lying between them. Germline V gives CDR1 LNHDA, CDR2 SQIVND (reference sequence). The CDR3 runs 15 residues. CDR3 sequence: CASSMKRGSGQPQHF. The CDR3 DNA follows: TGTGCCAGTAGTATGAAAAGGGGCTCGGGTCAGCCCCAGCATTTT.

This rearrangement joins TRBV7-2 to TRBJ2-1; 14 nucleotides align to TRBD2. V shed 8 bases, J shed 8 bases, and the junction held 5 bases outside the gene matches. CDR3 length: 14 amino acids. Germline V gives CDR1 SGHTA, CDR2 FQGNSA. The CDR3 DNA follows: TGTGCCAGCGGATTGACTAGCGGGGGGGATGAGCAGTTCTTC. This sequence encodes CASGLTSGGDEQFF.

In this sample, this clonotype turned up once. J is TRBJ1-6 and V is TRBV9; D gene uncertain. Germline CDR1 is SGDLS and CDR2 is YYNGEE. The CDR3 is made up of 15 amino acids. The V end was cut by 1 base, the J end by 10 bases, with 15 bases between. CDR3 in amino acids: CASSVSTAQSSPLHF. CDR3 DNA sequence: TGTGCCAGCAGCGTATCGACCGCGCAAAGCTCACCCCTCCACTTT.

J is TRBJ2-4 and V is TRBV4-2; the D gene is possibly TRBD1 (5 bases). The last part of the DNA fits TRBJ2-7 better; the J call may be wrong. This CDR3 has 15 residues. CDR1 is LGHNA, CDR2 YNFKEQ, per germline. CDR3 sequence reads: CASSQESEQAYEQYF. The CDR3 bases are TGTGCCAGCAGCCAAGAGTCGGAACAGGCCTACGAGCAGTACTTC.

CDR3 nucleotide sequence: TGTGCCAGCAGTGATAGGTTAAGGGCCAGGGAGACCCAGTACTTC. It codes for CASSDRLRARETQYF. The chain joins TRBV6-1 to TRBJ2-5; D gene ambiguous. The CDR3 is 15 residues long. Deletions cut 3 bases from V and 5 bases from J, with 16 bases between. Germline values: CDR1 MNHNS, CDR2 SASEGT.

V and J are TRBV6-5 and TRBJ2-3, with a possible D match to TRBD1 (7 bases). Looked up from germline, CDR1 is MNHEY and CDR2 is SVGAGI. V lost 8 bases, J lost 5 bases, and 20 bases lay in between. This CDR3 has 15 amino acids. CDR3 nucleotide sequence: TGTGCCAGCCAGGGGGGATTTGGTTCCATAGATACGCAGTATTTT. Protein product: CASQGGFGSIDTQYF.

Notes on this clonotype: Sequence at one end of the junction differs from germline and may be a read error. V and J are TRBV3-1 and TRBJ2-4; a possible D gene is TRBD1 (5 bases). Germline values: CDR1 LGHDT, CDR2 YNNKEL (reference sequence). This CDR3 region has 13 residues. The CDR3: CASNQDQGYIQYF. Here the CDR3 DNA reads TGTGCCAGCAACCAAGATCAGGGTTACATTCAGTACTTC.

This clonotype was observed a handful of times. The V and J genes are TRBV20-1 and TRBJ2-2, with TRBD1 matching 7 bases. The germline V gene has CDR1 DFQATT and CDR2 SNEGSKA (reference sequence). V lost 5 bases to trimming and J lost 5 bases; unmatched junction nucleotides: 5. The CDR3 loop spans 13 amino acids. In nucleotides, the CDR3 is TGCAGTGCTTGGGACAGAAATACCGGGGAGCTGTTTTTT. It yields the protein CSAWDRNTGELFF.

J is TRBJ2-1 and V is TRBV7-2; D possibly corresponds to TRBD1 (6 bases). The CDR3 runs to 16 residues. Germline loops: CDR1 SGHTA, CDR2 FQGNSA. Trimming shortened V by 5 bases and J by 6 bases, and 20 bases separated the two germline ends. The chain's CDR3 is CASSQNGPEGGNEQFF. CDR3 DNA: TGTGCCAGCAGCCAAAACGGCCCAGAAGGGGGCAATGAGCAGTTCTTC.